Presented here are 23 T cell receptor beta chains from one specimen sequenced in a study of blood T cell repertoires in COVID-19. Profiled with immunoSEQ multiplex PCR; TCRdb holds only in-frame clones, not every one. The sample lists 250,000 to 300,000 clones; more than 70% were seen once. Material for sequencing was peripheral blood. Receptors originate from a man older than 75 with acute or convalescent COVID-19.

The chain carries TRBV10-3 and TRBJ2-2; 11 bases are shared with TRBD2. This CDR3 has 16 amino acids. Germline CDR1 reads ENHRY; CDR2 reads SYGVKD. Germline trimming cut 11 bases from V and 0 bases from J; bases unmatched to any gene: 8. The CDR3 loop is CAASGGQFANTGELFF. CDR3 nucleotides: TGTGCCGCTAGCGGGGGGCAGTTCGCGAACACCGGGGAGCTGTTTTTT.

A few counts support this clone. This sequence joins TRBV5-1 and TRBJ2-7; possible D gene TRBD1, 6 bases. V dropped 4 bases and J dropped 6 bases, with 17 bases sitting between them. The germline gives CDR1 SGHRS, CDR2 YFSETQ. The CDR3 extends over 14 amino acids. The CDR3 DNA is TGCGCCAGCAGCCCAGGGGTTCCCACCTTCGAGCAGTACTTC. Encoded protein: CASSPGVPTFEQYF.

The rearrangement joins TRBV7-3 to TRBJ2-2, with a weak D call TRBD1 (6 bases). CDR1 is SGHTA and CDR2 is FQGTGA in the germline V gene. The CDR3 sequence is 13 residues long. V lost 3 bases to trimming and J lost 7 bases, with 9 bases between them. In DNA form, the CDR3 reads TGTGCCAGCAGCTTGACAGGCTTCGGGGAGCTGTTTTTT. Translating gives CASSLTGFGELFF.

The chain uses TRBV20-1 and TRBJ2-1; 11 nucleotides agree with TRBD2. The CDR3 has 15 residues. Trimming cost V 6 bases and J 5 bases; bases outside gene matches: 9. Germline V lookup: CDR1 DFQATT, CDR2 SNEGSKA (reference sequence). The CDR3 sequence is CSASRLAGKNNEQFF. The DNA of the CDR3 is TGCAGTGCAAGTCGACTAGCGGGAAAGAACAATGAGCAGTTCTTC.

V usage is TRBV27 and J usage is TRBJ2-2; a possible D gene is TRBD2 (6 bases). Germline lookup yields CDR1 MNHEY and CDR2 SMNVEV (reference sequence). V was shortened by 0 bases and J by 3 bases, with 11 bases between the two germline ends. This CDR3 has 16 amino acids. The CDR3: CASSLSGGTYTGELFF. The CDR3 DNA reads TGTGCCAGCAGTTTATCAGGCGGGACTTACACCGGGGAGCTGTTTTTT.

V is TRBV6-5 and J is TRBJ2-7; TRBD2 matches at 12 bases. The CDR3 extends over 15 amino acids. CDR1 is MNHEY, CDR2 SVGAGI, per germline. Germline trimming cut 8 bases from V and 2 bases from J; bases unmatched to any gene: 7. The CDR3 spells CASRLASGGAYEQYF. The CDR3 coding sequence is TGTGCCAGCCGATTGGCTAGCGGGGGGGCCTACGAGCAGTACTTC.

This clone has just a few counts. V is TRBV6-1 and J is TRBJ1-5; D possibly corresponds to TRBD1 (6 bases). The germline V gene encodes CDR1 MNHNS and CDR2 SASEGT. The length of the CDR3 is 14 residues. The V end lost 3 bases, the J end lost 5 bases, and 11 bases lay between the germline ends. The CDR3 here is CASSDQGNYQPQHF. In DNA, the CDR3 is TGTGCCAGCAGTGATCAGGGGAATTATCAGCCCCAGCATTTT.

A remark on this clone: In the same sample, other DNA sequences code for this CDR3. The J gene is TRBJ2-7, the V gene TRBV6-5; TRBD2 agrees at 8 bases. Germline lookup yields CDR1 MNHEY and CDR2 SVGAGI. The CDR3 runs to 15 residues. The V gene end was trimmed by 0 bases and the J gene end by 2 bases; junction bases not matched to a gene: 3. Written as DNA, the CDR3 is TGTGCCAGCAGTTACTCGGCGGGAGGCACCTACGAGCAGTACTTC. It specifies CASSYSAGGTYEQYF.

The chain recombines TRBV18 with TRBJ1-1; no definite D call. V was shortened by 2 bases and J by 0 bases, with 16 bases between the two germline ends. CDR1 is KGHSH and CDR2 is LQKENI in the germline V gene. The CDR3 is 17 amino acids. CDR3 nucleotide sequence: TGTGCCAGCTCACCAACTTTTGGCGAGGGCATGAACACTGAAGCTTTCTTT. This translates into CASSPTFGEGMNTEAFF.

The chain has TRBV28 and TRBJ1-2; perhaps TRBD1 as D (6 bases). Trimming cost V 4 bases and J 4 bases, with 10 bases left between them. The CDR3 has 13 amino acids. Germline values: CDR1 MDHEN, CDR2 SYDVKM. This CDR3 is CASSSDRLYGYTF. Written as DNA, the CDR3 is TGTGCCAGCAGTTCGGACAGACTCTATGGCTACACCTTC.

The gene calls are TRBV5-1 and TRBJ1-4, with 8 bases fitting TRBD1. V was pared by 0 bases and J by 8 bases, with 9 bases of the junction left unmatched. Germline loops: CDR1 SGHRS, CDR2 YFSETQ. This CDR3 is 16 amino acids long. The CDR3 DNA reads TGCGCCAGCAGCTTGGTTCCGACAGGGGAGGGCGAAAAACTGTTTTTT. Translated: CASSLVPTGEGEKLFF.

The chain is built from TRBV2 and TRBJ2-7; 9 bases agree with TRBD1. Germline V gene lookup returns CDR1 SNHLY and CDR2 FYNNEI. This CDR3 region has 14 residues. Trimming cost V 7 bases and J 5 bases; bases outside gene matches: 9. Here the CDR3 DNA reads TGTGCCAGCAAACCGGGACAGGGCCGGAACGAGCAGTACTTC. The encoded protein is CASKPGQGRNEQYF.

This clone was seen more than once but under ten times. The CDR3 DNA reads TGTGCCAGCAGCATGACACAGAAAAGCTCCTACGAGCAGTACTTC. This encodes CASSMTQKSSYEQYF. The chain links TRBV11-2 to TRBJ2-7; no firm D call. Trimming took off 5 bases at V and 0 bases at J, with 14 bases between the two ends. Germline V CDR1 and CDR2: SGHAT, FQNNGV. The CDR3 extends over 15 amino acids.

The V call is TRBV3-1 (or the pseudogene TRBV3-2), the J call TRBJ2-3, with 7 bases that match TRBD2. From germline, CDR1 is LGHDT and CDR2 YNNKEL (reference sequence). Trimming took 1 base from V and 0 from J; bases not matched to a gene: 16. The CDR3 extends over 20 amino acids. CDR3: CASSQVPLTEAGESTDTQYF. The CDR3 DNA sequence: TGTGCCAGCAGCCAAGTACCCCTTACGGAGGCGGGAGAGAGCACAGATACGCAGTATTTT.

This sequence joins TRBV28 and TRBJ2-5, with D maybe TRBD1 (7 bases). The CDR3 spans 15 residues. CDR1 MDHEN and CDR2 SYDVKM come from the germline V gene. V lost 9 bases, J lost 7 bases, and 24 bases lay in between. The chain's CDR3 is CASQGGAPTSGTQYF. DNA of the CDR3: TGTGCCAGTCAGGGGGGAGCCCCGACCTCGGGGACCCAGTACTTC.

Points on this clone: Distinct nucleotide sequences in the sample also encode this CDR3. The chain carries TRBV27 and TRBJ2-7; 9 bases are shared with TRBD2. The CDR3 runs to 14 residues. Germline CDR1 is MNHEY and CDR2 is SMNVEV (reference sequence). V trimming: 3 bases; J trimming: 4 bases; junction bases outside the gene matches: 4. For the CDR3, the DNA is TGTGCCAGCAGTTTGAGTAGCGGGAGATACGAGCAGTACTTC. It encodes CASSLSSGRYEQYF.

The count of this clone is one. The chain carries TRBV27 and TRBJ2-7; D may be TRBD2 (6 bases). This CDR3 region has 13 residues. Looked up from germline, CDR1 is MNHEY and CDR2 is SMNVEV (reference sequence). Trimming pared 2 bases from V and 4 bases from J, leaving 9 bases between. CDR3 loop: CASSLAGSYEQYF. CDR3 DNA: TGTGCCAGCAGTTTAGCGGGATCATACGAGCAGTACTTC.

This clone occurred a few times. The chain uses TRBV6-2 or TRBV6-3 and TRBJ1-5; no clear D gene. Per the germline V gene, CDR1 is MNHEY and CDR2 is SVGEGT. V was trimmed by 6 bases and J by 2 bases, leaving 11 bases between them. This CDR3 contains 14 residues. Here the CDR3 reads CASSPWSGNQPQHF. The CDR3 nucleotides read TGTGCCAGCAGCCCGTGGAGCGGCAATCAGCCCCAGCATTTT.

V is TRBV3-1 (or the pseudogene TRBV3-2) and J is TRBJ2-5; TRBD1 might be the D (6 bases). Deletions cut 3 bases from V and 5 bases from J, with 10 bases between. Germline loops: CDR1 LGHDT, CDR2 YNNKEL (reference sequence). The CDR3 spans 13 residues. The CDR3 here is CASSHRGVETQYF. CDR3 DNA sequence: TGTGCCAGCAGCCACAGGGGCGTGGAGACCCAGTACTTC.

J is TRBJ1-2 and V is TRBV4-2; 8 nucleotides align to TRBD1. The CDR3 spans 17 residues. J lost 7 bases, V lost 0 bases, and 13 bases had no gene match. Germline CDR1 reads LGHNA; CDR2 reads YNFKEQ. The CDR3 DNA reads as TGTGCCAGCAGCCAAGAAGAACGGACAGGGAAGATGAGTGGCTACACCTTC. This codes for CASSQEERTGKMSGYTF.

CDR3 region: CASSLDSSYNEQFF. DNA of the CDR3: TGTGCCAGCAGCTTAGACAGTTCCTACAATGAGCAGTTCTTC. The chain is built from TRBV11-2 and TRBJ2-1; no definite D call. Germline-derived CDR1 and CDR2 are SGHAT and FQNNGV. V was trimmed by 0 bases and J by 1 base, leaving 4 bases between them. The CDR3 covers 14 residues.

The CDR3 DNA follows: TGTGCCAGTAGTACCCGCGGGGACAGGGGACCCGGGGAGCTGTTTTTT. Protein: CASSTRGDRGPGELFF. The chain couples TRBV19 to TRBJ2-2, with TRBD1 matching over 10 bases. The CDR3 is 16 residues long. CDR1 and CDR2 from the germline V gene are LNHDA and SQIVND (reference sequence). J gave up 6 bases and V 4 bases, and 8 bases lay outside the gene matches. Combining the CDR3 with reference TRBV19 and TRBJ2-2 gives the whole variable domain DGGITQSPKYLFRKEGQNVTLSCEQNLNHDAMYWYRQDPGQGLRLIYYSQIVNDFQKGDIAEGYSVSREKKESFPLTVTSAQKNPTAFYLCASSTRGDRGPGELFFGEGSRLTVL.

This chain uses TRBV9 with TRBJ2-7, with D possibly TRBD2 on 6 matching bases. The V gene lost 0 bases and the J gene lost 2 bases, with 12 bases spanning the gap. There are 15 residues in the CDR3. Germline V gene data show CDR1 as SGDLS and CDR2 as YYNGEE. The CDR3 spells CASSVGSGGTYEQYF. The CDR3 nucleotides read TGTGCCAGCAGCGTAGGTAGCGGTGGGACCTACGAGCAGTACTTC.